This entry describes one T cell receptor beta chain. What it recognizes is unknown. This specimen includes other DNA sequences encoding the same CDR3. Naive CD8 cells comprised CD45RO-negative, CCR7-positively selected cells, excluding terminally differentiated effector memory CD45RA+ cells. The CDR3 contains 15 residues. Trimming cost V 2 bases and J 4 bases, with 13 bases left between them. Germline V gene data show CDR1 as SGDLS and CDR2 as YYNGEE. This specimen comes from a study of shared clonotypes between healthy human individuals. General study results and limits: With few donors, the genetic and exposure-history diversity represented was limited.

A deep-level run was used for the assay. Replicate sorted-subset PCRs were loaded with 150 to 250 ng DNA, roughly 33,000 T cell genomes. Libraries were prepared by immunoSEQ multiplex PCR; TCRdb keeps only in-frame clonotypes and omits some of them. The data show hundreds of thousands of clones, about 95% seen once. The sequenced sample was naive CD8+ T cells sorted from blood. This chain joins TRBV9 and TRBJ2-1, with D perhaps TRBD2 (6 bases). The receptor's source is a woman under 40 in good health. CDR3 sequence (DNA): TGTGCCAGCAGCGTGGAGGGCCTTGCATACAATGAGCAGTTCTTC. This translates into CASSVEGLAYNEQFF.